Sequencing of this T cell receptor (beta chain) was carried out in a study of T cell responses to AZD1222 COVID-19 vaccine. The CDR3 has 12 residues. Trimming removed 4 bases from V and 7 bases from J, with 10 bases in between. Germline CDR1 LNHDA, CDR2 SQIVND (reference sequence). Points from the study as a whole: At baseline, seropositivity was found in only 6 or 7 AZD1222 recipients. Mapped onto spike, vaccine-associated CD4 TCRs spanned it and were dominant at 160-218 and 743-854. Donors skewed white British and female; clonal diversity was possibly underestimated. An increase in Spike-specific TCR breadth and depth was observed after two AZD1222 doses.

The assay was immunoSEQ multiplex PCR, and TCRdb's table has in-frame clones only and misses some. The sample holds some 190,000 clones; about 95% are singletons and the top ten take 1.7%. Points on this clone: The target antigen is unknown.

The chain carries TRBV19 and TRBJ1-1, with a tentative D call TRBD1 (5 bases). This TCR was recovered from an adult who received the MenACWY meningococcal vaccine as a control. Sequencing used peripheral blood, obtained 28 days after the second dose of the MenACWY control vaccine. The CDR3 nucleotides read TGTGCCAGTAGTACCGAGAGGGGTGAAGCTTTCTTT. Translated: CASSTERGEAFF.